The 19 T cell receptor beta chains given below trace back to one sample, sequenced in a study of T cells in tumors and immune-related adverse events. Generated by immunoSEQ multiplex PCR, the TCRdb table keeps only in-frame clones and is missing some. The data contain around 5,000 clones, around 60% of them singletons. The sequenced sample was gut tissue, obtained from a patient treated with anti-PD-1 therapy. All receptors come from a female donor with metastatic renal cell carcinoma.

The V call is TRBV7-8, the J call TRBJ1-5; D gene unclear. V was trimmed by 5 bases and J by 3 bases, leaving 14 bases between them. Germline CDR1 reads SGHVS; CDR2 reads FQNEAQ. The CDR3 contains 15 residues. CDR3 in amino acids: CASSAGRGYNQPQHF. CDR3 DNA: TGTGCCAGCAGCGCTGGACGAGGATACAATCAGCCCCAGCATTTT.

V gene TRBV4-3 combines with J gene TRBJ2-3, with D possibly matching TRBD2 (5 bases). CDR3 length: 16 amino acids. Trimming shortened V by 1 base and J by 3 bases, and 14 bases separated the two germline ends. CDR1 LGHNA and CDR2 YSLEER come from the germline V gene. The CDR3 DNA follows: TGCGCCAGCAGCCAAGGATTGGGGAGAGGGACAGATACGCAGTATTTT. It is translated as CASSQGLGRGTDTQYF.

In DNA, the CDR3 is TGTGCCAGCAGCTTAGATGCCGGGGGGGACCAAGAGACCCAGTACTTC. It encodes CASSLDAGGDQETQYF. The chain carries TRBV11-2 and TRBJ2-5; 8 bases agree with TRBD2. CDR3 length equals 16 residues. The germline V gene encodes CDR1 SGHAT and CDR2 FQNNGV. V lost 0 bases, J lost 0 bases, and 3 bases stayed unmatched.

The chain recombines TRBV5-1 with TRBJ2-2; TRBD2 might be the D (6 bases). V dropped 4 bases and J dropped 4 bases, with 11 bases sitting between them. Per the germline V gene, CDR1 is SGHRS and CDR2 is YFSETQ. CDR3 length equals 14 residues. CDR3 nucleotides: TGCGCCAGCAGCGATGTCGGGGGCACCGGGGAGCTGTTTTTT. Its protein is CASSDVGGTGELFF.

The rearrangement links TRBV7-2 to TRBJ1-1; D unresolved. This CDR3 has 14 residues. Trimming stripped 1 base from V and 9 bases from J, with 15 bases between. The V gene's germline CDR1 is SGHTA and CDR2 FQGNSA. This CDR3 is CASSLGLNEGQAFF. The CDR3, as DNA: TGTGCCAGCAGCTTAGGATTGAATGAGGGCCAAGCTTTCTTT.

This clone was recorded a few times. J is TRBJ2-4 and V is TRBV6-5; 7 bases agree with TRBD2. In germline, CDR1 is MNHEY, CDR2 SVGAGI. Trimming took 2 bases from V and 5 from J; bases not matched to a gene: 6. The CDR3 extends over 15 amino acids. The CDR3 protein is CASSYAPRGENIQYF. CDR3 nucleotides: TGTGCCAGCAGTTACGCCCCCCGGGGGGAAAACATTCAGTACTTC.

The chain uses TRBV20-1 and TRBJ2-3, with TRBD1 as a possible D gene (6 bases). The CDR3 has 11 residues. Trimming cost V 6 bases and J 5 bases, with 9 bases left between them. The germline gives CDR1 DFQATT, CDR2 SNEGSKA (reference sequence). In DNA, the CDR3 is TGCAGTGCGTTAGGGGGAGATACGCAGTATTTT. It is translated as CSALGGDTQYF.

This clone was counted only a few times. The J gene is TRBJ2-3, the V gene TRBV11-3; TRBD2 matches 8 bases. Trimming cost V 1 base and J 5 bases; bases outside gene matches: 2. CDR1 SGHNT and CDR2 YENEEA come from the germline V gene. The CDR3 length is 14 residues. The CDR3 nucleotides read TGTGCCAGCAGCTTAGTTGCGGGGGGAGATACGCAGTATTTT. It translates to CASSLVAGGDTQYF.

V gene TRBV19 combines with J gene TRBJ1-1, with D perhaps TRBD1 (5 bases). The CDR3 is made up of 13 amino acids. Germline CDR1 LNHDA, CDR2 SQIVND (reference sequence). Trimming took 1 base from V and 7 from J, leaving 10 bases between them. The chain's CDR3 is CASSIGQIGEAFF. CDR3 sequence (DNA): TGTGCCAGTAGTATAGGACAGATAGGTGAAGCTTTCTTT.

J is TRBJ1-3 and V is TRBV6-5; D call uncertain. The CDR3 length is 15 residues. Germline V CDR1 and CDR2: MNHEY, SVGAGI. V was clipped by 7 bases and J by 0 bases, with 13 bases between them. The CDR3 coding sequence is TGTGCCAGCACCCCGACTGTCAGCTCTGGAAACACCATATATTTT. Encoded protein: CASTPTVSSGNTIYF.

The chain's CDR3 is CSMGWGADTQYF. The CDR3 coding sequence is TGCAGCATGGGTTGGGGGGCCGATACGCAGTATTTT. The chain combines TRBV29-1 with TRBJ2-3; D tentatively fits TRBD1 or TRBD2 (6 bases each). Trimming pared 8 bases from V and 6 bases from J, leaving 15 bases between. Germline lookup yields CDR1 SQVTM and CDR2 ANQGSEA. The CDR3 extends over 12 amino acids.

The table lists this clone with a few counts. The chain combines TRBV23-1 with TRBJ1-5, with D possibly matching TRBD1 (5 bases). TRBV23-1 is placed among ORFs of uncertain function. The CDR3 consists of 17 residues. V lost 1 base to trimming and J lost 4 bases, with 17 bases between them. The CDR3 DNA reads as TGCGCCAGCAGTCAATGGTCCCACAGGTTATTAAATCAGCCCCAGCATTTT. It translates to CASSQWSHRLLNQPQHF.

This sequence joins TRBV11-3 and TRBJ2-3; tentatively, D is TRBD1 (6 bases). The CDR3 runs 14 residues. The germline V gene encodes CDR1 SGHNT and CDR2 YENEEA. Trimming pared 3 bases from V and 2 bases from J, leaving 9 bases between. The CDR3 loop reads CASSLGATTDTQYF. The CDR3 bases are TGTGCCAGCAGCTTGGGGGCCACCACAGATACGCAGTATTTT.

The chain is built from TRBV27 and TRBJ1-5; tentatively, D is TRBD1 (6 bases). Germline assignment: CDR1 MNHEY and CDR2 SMNVEV (reference sequence). The length of the CDR3 is 13 residues. V lost 8 bases and J 3 bases, leaving 11 bases between the germline ends. The CDR3 DNA follows: TGTGCCAGCCGAGGACAGAACAATCAGCCCCAGCATTTT. Translated: CASRGQNNQPQHF.

The rearrangement joins TRBV9 to TRBJ1-1; D call uncertain. Germline V CDR1 and CDR2: SGDLS, YYNGEE. The CDR3 contains 14 residues. V gave up 1 base and J gave up 0 bases, with 7 bases separating them. Here the CDR3 DNA reads TGTGCCAGCAGCGTAACTTTGATGAACACTGAAGCTTTCTTT. It specifies CASSVTLMNTEAFF.

There are a few counts of this clone. The genes are TRBV7-6 and TRBJ1-3, with D tentatively TRBD1 (6 bases). Germline V gene data show CDR1 as SGHVS and CDR2 as FNYEAQ. V was shortened by 0 bases and J by 3 bases, with 12 bases between the two germline ends. The CDR3 is 16 amino acids. The CDR3 DNA reads TGTGCCAGCAGCTTAGCGGCGGGGGCTCTTGGAAACACCATATATTTT. As protein: CASSLAAGALGNTIYF.

Remarks on this clone: Different DNA sequences within this sample yield the same CDR3. The chain is built from TRBV5-6 and TRBJ2-7, with unresolved D. V dropped 4 bases and J dropped 3 bases, with 8 bases sitting between them. This CDR3 contains 12 residues. Germline CDR1 SGHDT, CDR2 YYEEEE. In DNA, the CDR3 is TGTGCCAGCAGCCTGGACGACTACGAGCAGTACTTC. Its protein is CASSLDDYEQYF. The variable domain in full, completed from reference TRBV5-6 and TRBJ2-7, reads DAGVTQSPTHLIKTRGQQVTLRCSPKSGHDTVSWYQQALGQGPQFIFQYYEEEERQRGNFPDRFSGHQFPNYSSELNVNALLLGDSALYLCASSLDDYEQYFGPGTRLTVT.

The rearrangement joins TRBV5-1 to TRBJ2-7; 15 bases are a match to TRBD2. V shed 3 bases, J shed 5 bases, and the junction held 3 bases outside the gene matches. This CDR3 has 15 amino acids. Germline CDR1 and CDR2: SGHRS and YFSETQ. CDR3 sequence reads: CASSWTSGRDNEQYF. The CDR3 bases are TGCGCCAGCAGCTGGACTAGCGGGAGGGATAACGAGCAGTACTTC.

The chain couples TRBV11-2 to TRBJ1-2; no reliable D call. The CDR3 length is 13 residues. Germline assignment: CDR1 SGHAT and CDR2 FQNNGV. Trimming left V 1 base short and J 4 bases short, with 7 bases between. The CDR3 nucleotides read TGTGCCAGCAGCTTAGGAGGGCTCTATGGCTACACCTTC. This sequence encodes CASSLGGLYGYTF.